These 14 T cell receptor beta chains originate from one sample sequenced in a study of a mutant IDH1 vaccine in newly diagnosed glioma. Method: immunoSEQ multiplex PCR; TCRdb's copy keeps in-frame clones and lacks some. The sample consists of about 36,000 clones, 75% to 85% of them appearing once. As for time point: week 5, during vaccination. In every dose of vaccine, 300 ug of mutant IDH1 20-mer peptide was given alongside topical imiquimod. No antigen has been assigned to these receptors. This specimen consisted of PBMCs, obtained from a glioma patient whose treatment included an IDH1 peptide vaccine. The source is a man over 45 with glioma.

Regarding this clone: A read error may produce the germline difference seen at one junction end. V is TRBV2 and J is TRBJ2-1, with 10 nucleotides matching TRBD2. CDR1 and CDR2 from the germline V gene are SNHLY and FYNNEI. The CDR3 sequence is 13 residues long. The CDR3 nucleotides read TGTGCCTGCAGCGGGGGGGCCTTGGATGAGCAGTTCTTC. It codes for CACSGGALDEQFF.

The CDR3 loop reads CATSYKSGTADTQYF. The CDR3 nucleotides read TGTGCCACCAGCTACAAGAGCGGGACCGCAGATACGCAGTATTTT. V gene TRBV15 combines with J gene TRBJ2-3; 7 positions agree with TRBD2. Unmatched junction bases numbered 9, after V lost 5 bases and J lost 4 bases. The CDR3 covers 15 residues. Germline loops: CDR1 LNHNV, CDR2 YYDKDF (reference sequence).

The V call is TRBV28, the J call TRBJ2-5; D tentatively fits TRBD1 or TRBD2 (5 bases each). Between the trimmed V and J ends, which lost 6 bases and 4 bases, there was a span of 21 bases. Germline V gene data show CDR1 as MDHEN and CDR2 as SYDVKM. CDR3 length equals 16 residues. The CDR3 DNA reads as TGTGCCAGCAGCAGAAGTTTCCCGGGACGTTCAGAGACCCAGTACTTC. Its translation: CASSRSFPGRSETQYF.

The V gene is TRBV29-1, the J gene TRBJ2-1; 15 positions agree with TRBD2. Germline CDR1 reads SQVTM; CDR2 reads ANQGSEA. The V and J ends lost 4 bases and 8 bases, in that order; junction bases with no gene match: 0. This CDR3 is built from 13 residues. DNA of the CDR3: TGCAGCGTTGGGACTAGCGGGGGGGATGAGCAGTTCTTC. Residues: CSVGTSGGDEQFF.

V and J are TRBV7-2 and TRBJ1-6; D is undetermined. V lost 1 base and J lost 7, with 8 bases in between. Germline V gene lookup returns CDR1 SGHTA and CDR2 FQGNSA. There are 14 residues in the CDR3. The CDR3 DNA follows: TGTGCCAGCAGCTTAGAGCGACTCAATTCACCCCTCCACTTT. Translation: CASSLERLNSPLHF. The variable domain in full, completed from reference TRBV7-2 and TRBJ1-6, reads GAGVSQSPSNKVTEKGKDVELRCDPISGHTALYWYRQSLGQGLEFLIYFQGNSAPDKSGLPSDRFSAERTGGSVSTLTIQRTQQEDSAVYLCASSLERLNSPLHFGNGTRLTVT.

Written as DNA, the CDR3 is TGTGCCACCAGCAGAAAGCTCACTAGCGGCGGGAATGAGCAGTTCTTC. This translates into CATSRKLTSGGNEQFF. This rearrangement joins TRBV15 to TRBJ2-1, with TRBD2 matching 8 bases. Germline lookup yields CDR1 LNHNV and CDR2 YYDKDF (reference sequence). Trimming took 2 bases from V and 7 from J; bases not matched to a gene: 10. This CDR3 is 16 amino acids long.

The rearrangement uses TRBV6-4 and TRBJ2-3; no reliable D call. This CDR3 has 13 amino acids. V lost 1 base and J 0 bases, leaving 2 bases between the germline ends. CDR1 and CDR2 from the germline V gene are MRHNA and SNTAGT. The CDR3 region is CASSDLSTDTQYF. CDR3 bases: TGTGCCAGCAGTGACTTGAGCACAGATACGCAGTATTTT.

This sequence joins TRBV7-2 and TRBJ2-4; unclear D gene. Germline lookup yields CDR1 SGHTA and CDR2 FQGNSA. The CDR3 loop spans 16 amino acids. Between the trimmed V and J ends, which lost 1 base and 1 base, there was a span of 11 bases. In nucleotides, the CDR3 is TGTGCCAGCAGCTTAGATAATATGGGCGCCAAAAACATTCAGTACTTC. Its protein product is CASSLDNMGAKNIQYF.

The chain employs TRBV18 and TRBJ1-2, with D unclear. Germline V lookup: CDR1 KGHSH, CDR2 LQKENI. Trimming removed 3 bases from V and 4 bases from J, with 15 bases in between. The length of the CDR3 is 15 residues. In DNA, the CDR3 is TGTGCCAGCTCACCCGGTGGAGCGACCTTCTATGGCTACACCTTC. It codes for CASSPGGATFYGYTF.

This chain uses TRBV6-5 with TRBJ1-3, with 7 bases aligning to TRBD1. Germline-derived CDR1 and CDR2 are MNHEY and SVGAGI. This CDR3 contains 13 residues. With 5 bases clipped from V and 3 bases from J, the junction kept 1 base outside the gene matches. CDR3 sequence (DNA): TGTGCCAGCAGTCGGACAGGTGGAAACACCATATATTTT. Protein: CASSRTGGNTIYF.

This rearrangement joins TRBV7-3 to TRBJ2-4; tentatively, D is TRBD1 (5 bases). V lost 5 bases, J lost 5 bases, and 10 bases lay in between. The length of the CDR3 is 13 residues. From germline, CDR1 is SGHTA and CDR2 FQGTGA. CDR3 loop: CASSPIGENIQYF. DNA for the CDR3: TGTGCCAGCAGCCCCATAGGGGAAAACATTCAGTACTTC. Together with reference TRBV7-3 and TRBJ2-4, the CDR3 gives the full variable domain: GAGVSQTPSNKVTEKGKYVELRCDPISGHTALYWYRQSLGQGPEFLIYFQGTGAADDSGLPNDRFFAVRPEGSVSTLKIQRTERGDSAVYLCASSPIGENIQYFGAGTRLSVL.

The rearrangement links TRBV7-2 to TRBJ2-2, with no clear D. The CDR3 runs to 13 residues. Looked up from germline, CDR1 is SGHTA and CDR2 is FQGNSA. V lost 1 base to trimming and J lost 9 bases, with 9 bases between them. DNA for the CDR3: TGTGCCAGCAGCTTAGGGCCAACTAGGGAGCTGTTTTTT. Residues: CASSLGPTRELFF.

This clone came up once. This sequence joins TRBV5-4 and TRBJ2-7; TRBD1 aligns across 7 bases. The V and J ends lost 5 bases and 1 base, in that order; junction bases with no gene match: 9. Germline V gene lookup returns CDR1 SGHNT and CDR2 YYREEE (reference sequence). This CDR3 has 15 amino acids. The CDR3 loop is CASSLGQDPSYEQYF. DNA for the CDR3: TGTGCCAGCAGTCTTGGACAGGATCCGTCCTACGAGCAGTACTTC. The whole variable domain, remainder taken from reference TRBV5-4 and TRBJ2-7, is ETGVTQSPTHLIKTRGQQVTLRCSSQSGHNTVSWYQQALGQGPQFIFQYYREEENGRGNFPPRFSGLQFPNYSSELNVNALELDDSALYLCASSLGQDPSYEQYFGPGTRLTVT.

The CDR3: CASSLGPEQYF. CDR3 nucleotides: TGTGCCAGCAGCTTGGGCCCTGAGCAGTACTTC. V usage is TRBV11-2 and J usage is TRBJ2-7; unclear D gene. The CDR3 length is 11 residues. The germline CDR1 and CDR2 sequences are SGHAT and FQNNGV. Trimming removed 3 bases at V and 7 bases at J, with 7 bases between. Variable domain in full (rest from reference TRBV11-2 and TRBJ2-7): EAGVAQSPRYKIIEKRQSVAFWCNPISGHATLYWYQQILGQGPKLLIQFQNNGVVDDSQLPKDRFSAERLKGVDSTLKIQPAKLEDSAVYLCASSLGPEQYFGPGTRLTVT.